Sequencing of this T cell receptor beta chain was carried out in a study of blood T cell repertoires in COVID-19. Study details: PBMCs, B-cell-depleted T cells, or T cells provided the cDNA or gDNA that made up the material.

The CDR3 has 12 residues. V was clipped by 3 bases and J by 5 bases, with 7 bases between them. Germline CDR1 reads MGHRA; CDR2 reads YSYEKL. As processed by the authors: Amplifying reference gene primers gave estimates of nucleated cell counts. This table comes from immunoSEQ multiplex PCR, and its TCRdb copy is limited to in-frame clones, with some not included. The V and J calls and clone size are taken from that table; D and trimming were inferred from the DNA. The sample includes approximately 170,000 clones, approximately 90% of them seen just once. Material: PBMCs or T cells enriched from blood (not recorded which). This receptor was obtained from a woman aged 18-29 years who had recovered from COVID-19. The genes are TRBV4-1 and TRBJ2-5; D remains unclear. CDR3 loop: CASSHEEETQYF. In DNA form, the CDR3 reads TGCGCCAGCAGCCACGAGGAGGAGACCCAGTACTTC.